This T cell receptor beta chain emerged from a study of control samples from healthy donors and cancer patients. The assay was immunoSEQ multiplex PCR, and TCRdb's table has in-frame clones only and misses some. The sample shows roughly 130,000 clones, around nine tenths of them seen only once. The CDR3 is 19 amino acids. Trimming took off 3 bases at V and 0 bases at J, with 21 bases between the two ends. Germline values: CDR1 SEHNR, CDR2 FQNEAQ (reference sequence). Sequencing input: blood. V usage is TRBV7-9 and J usage is TRBJ1-5, with D tentatively TRBD1 (5 bases). The sequence came from a woman aged 30 to 39 in good health. Here the CDR3 DNA reads TGTGCCAGCAGCTTCCAACGGACACACGGACCCTATAGCAATCAGCCCCAGCATTTT. Its translation: CASSFQRTHGPYSNQPQHF.